This passage covers 28 T cell receptor beta chains from one sample sequenced in a study of T cell clonality in common variable immunodeficiency. The repertoire was sequenced with immunoSEQ multiplex PCR; TCRdb's copy has only in-frame clones and lacks some. The data list some 52,000 clones, none observed once; around 3.2% falls to the top ten. The specimen was peripheral blood mononuclear cells. These receptors were obtained from a person aged 18 to 69 in good health.

At least ten counts were recorded for this clone. The DNA ends 3 residues before the CDR3 does, and the rest of the CDR3 is filled in from the germline J gene. The chain uses TRBV6-2 or TRBV6-3 and TRBJ2-1, with D unclear. The CDR3 is 13 residues long. Per germline, CDR1 MNHEY and CDR2 SVGEGT. The ends were cut back, 8 bases at V and 3 bases at J, with 11 bases in the middle. Incomplete CDR3 DNA: TGTGCCAGCGGGCTGACCAACTACAATGAG. This sequence encodes CASGLTNYNE. The full-length CDR3 reads as CASGLTNYNEQFF.

This clone was detected only a few times. The part of the CDR3 DNA that was read is TGTGCCAGCAGCTTCGAATGGGGGCCCGAGACC. It yields the protein CASSFEWGPET. The whole CDR3 reads CASSFEWGPETQYF. V gene TRBV7-9 combines with J gene TRBJ2-5; tentatively, D is TRBD1 (6 bases). The CDR3 is cut off 3 residues early in the read; its end comes from the germline J gene. CDR3 length: 14 amino acids. CDR1 and CDR2 from the germline V gene are SEHNR and FQNEAQ (reference sequence). V dropped 3 bases and J dropped 5 bases, with 13 bases sitting between them.

The table lists this clone with a few counts. The read halts 3 residues ahead of the CDR3 end, with the missing end drawn from the germline J gene. The gene calls are TRBV11-2 and TRBJ2-3; D may be TRBD2 (6 bases). Germline CDR1 reads SGHAT; CDR2 reads FQNNGV. With 3 bases removed from V and 6 bases from J, the gap between germline ends came to 16 bases. The CDR3 loop spans 15 amino acids. This chain's CDR3 is CASSFDLDRGDTQYF. CDR3 bases read: TGTGCCAGCAGCTTCGACCTGGATCGGGGGGATACG.

In the case of this clone: The missing CDR3 end, 3 residues past where the read stops, is filled in from the germline J gene. The chain joins TRBV20-1 to TRBJ1-1; 8 nucleotides agree with TRBD1. The CDR3 totals 16 residues. In germline, CDR1 is DFQATT, CDR2 SNEGSKA (reference sequence). J was trimmed by 4 bases and V by 4 bases; bases with no gene match: 14. The CDR3 sequence is CSANIPTGGGGTEAFF. Partial CDR3 DNA: TGCAGTGCTAACATACCCACAGGGGGAGGAGGCACTGAA.

This clone was seen ten or more times. Read data end 3 residues before the CDR3 end; the end is taken from the germline J gene. This sequence joins TRBV5-1 and TRBJ2-5, with 8 bases that match TRBD2. The CDR3 contains 15 residues. J was trimmed by 3 bases and V by 2 bases; bases with no gene match: 6. The germline CDR1 and CDR2 sequences are SGHRS and YFSETQ. The chain's CDR3 is CASSFSGGLKETQYF. The sequenced part of the CDR3 DNA is TGCGCCAGCAGCTTCAGCGGGGGACTGAAAGAGACC.

This clone appeared many times. The CDR3 extends 3 residues past the end of the read, so its final part is completed from the germline J gene. This chain uses TRBV20-1 with TRBJ1-2, with 7 nucleotides matching TRBD1. The germline gives CDR1 DFQATT, CDR2 SNEGSKA (reference sequence). The CDR3 loop spans 11 amino acids. CDR3 DNA, as far as it was read: TGCAGTGCTAGACAGGGGGGCGGC. Translated, it gives CSARQGGG. The complete CDR3 sequence is CSARQGGGYTF.

This clone was detected many times. The read comes to an end 3 residues before the CDR3 does, leaving the germline J gene to fill in the end. The chain combines TRBV5-6 with TRBJ1-2; a weak D match, TRBD1 (6 bases). The CDR3 contains 15 residues. The germline V gene has CDR1 SGHDT and CDR2 YYEEEE. Trimming shortened V by 1 base and J by 4 bases, and 14 bases separated the two germline ends. CDR3 sequence: CASSLLTGLIYGYTF. The sequenced part of the CDR3 DNA is TGTGCCAGCAGCTTGCTTACAGGGCTCATCTATGGC.

This clone was recorded many times. The CDR3 is cut off 3 residues early in the read; its end comes from the germline J gene. The rearrangement uses TRBV5-1 and TRBJ2-7; 8 positions match TRBD1. Germline loops: CDR1 SGHRS, CDR2 YFSETQ. V gave up 6 bases and J gave up 0 bases; unmatched junction bases: 8. The CDR3 is 15 residues long. CDR3 amino acids: CASTLGGQASYEQYF. CDR3 bases read: TGCGCCAGCACCCTGGGGGGACAGGCCTCCTACGAG.

In its sample, this clone was seen a few times. The read is 3 residues too short to cover the CDR3 end, so that end is filled in from the germline J gene. The chain is built from TRBV7-6 and TRBJ2-3, with TRBD2 as a possible D gene (6 bases). The germline CDR1 and CDR2 sequences are SGHVS and FNYEAQ. CDR3 size: 14 residues. The CDR3 spells CASRLMAGGETQYF. The CDR3 DNA, read in part, is TGTGCCAGCCGTCTTATGGCTGGCGGGGAGACG.

This clone has ten or more counts. The read ends 3 residues before the CDR3 terminus; that terminus is restored from the germline J gene. The genes are TRBV5-5 and TRBJ2-7; TRBD2 aligns across 10 bases. The V segment lost 2 bases and the J segment 3 bases; nucleotides outside the gene matches: 2. CDR3 size: 14 residues. In germline, CDR1 is SGHKS, CDR2 YYEKEE (reference sequence). The CDR3 DNA, read in part, is TGTGCCAGCAGCTTCACTAGCGGGAACTACGAG. Protein sequence: CASSFTSGNYE. The whole CDR3 protein reads CASSFTSGNYEQYF. Complete variable domain (other parts from reference TRBV5-5 and TRBJ2-7): DAGVTQSPTHLIKTRGQQVTLRCSPISGHKSVSWYQQVLGQGPQFIFQYYEKEERGRGNFPDRFSARQFPNYSSELNVNALLLGDSALYLCASSFTSGNYEQYFGPGTRLTVT.

This clone showed up many times. The read stops 3 residues short of the end of the CDR3; the missing end is completed from the germline J gene. V is TRBV20-1 and J is TRBJ2-7; 10 bases line up with TRBD2. The CDR3 length is 16 residues. Germline CDR1 DFQATT, CDR2 SNEGSKA (reference sequence). J gave up 2 bases and V 3 bases, and 10 bases lay outside the gene matches. The CDR3 spells CSASSVLAGRTYEQYF. CDR3 DNA, as far as it was read: TGCAGTGCTAGTTCGGTACTAGCGGGAAGAACCTACGAG.

This clone was recorded many times. The read finishes 3 residues shy of the CDR3 end, and the germline J gene is used to complete it. V and J are TRBV19 and TRBJ2-1; 9 nucleotides match TRBD2. The V gene end was trimmed by 6 bases and the J gene end by 5 bases; junction bases not matched to a gene: 5. Germline lookup yields CDR1 LNHDA and CDR2 SQIVND (reference sequence). This CDR3 contains 14 residues. The CDR3 bases that were read are TGTGCCAGTAGACTAGCGGGCGACAACAATGAG. Translation gives CASRLAGDNNE. The entire CDR3 protein reads CASRLAGDNNEQFF.

This clone appeared many times. The read halts 3 residues ahead of the CDR3 end, with the missing end drawn from the germline J gene. This sequence joins TRBV5-5 and TRBJ2-5, with D unresolved. The germline gives CDR1 SGHKS, CDR2 YYEKEE (reference sequence). Trimming removed 3 bases from V and 2 bases from J, with 11 bases in between. CDR3 size: 14 residues. CDR3 residues: CASSSTRWQETQYF. The part of the CDR3 DNA that was read is TGTGCCAGCAGCTCGACACGTTGGCAAGAGACC.

In its sample, this clone was seen many times. The read finishes 3 residues shy of the CDR3 end, and the germline J gene is used to complete it. The chain couples TRBV29-1 to TRBJ2-1; the match to TRBD2 covers 7 bases. The CDR3 is made up of 14 amino acids. With V trimmed by 0 bases and J by 1 base, 0 bases remained unmatched. Germline V gives CDR1 SQVTM, CDR2 ANQGSEA. CDR3 protein: CSVEERESYNEQFF. CDR3 bases read: TGCAGCGTTGAAGAGCGGGAGTCCTACAATGAG.

This clone was detected ten times or more. Read data end 3 residues before the CDR3 end; the end is taken from the germline J gene. This chain links TRBV7-2 with TRBJ1-4; TRBD1 aligns across 7 bases. CDR3 size: 15 residues. Germline values: CDR1 SGHTA, CDR2 FQGNSA. V dropped 3 bases and J dropped 6; count of bases not matched to a gene: 7. The sequenced CDR3 bases are TGTGCCAGCAGCTTGACAGGGACGGATTATGAAAAA. Its translation: CASSLTGTDYEK. The full CDR3 protein is CASSLTGTDYEKLFF.

This clone was picked up a small number of times. The sequenced fragment ends 3 residues before the CDR3 boundary, so the rest is inferred from the germline J gene. The gene calls are TRBV10-2 and TRBJ2-2; TRBD1 matches at 7 bases. The ends lost 7 bases at V and 3 bases at J; junction bases unmatched: 5. Germline V lookup: CDR1 WSHSY, CDR2 SAAADI. CDR3 size: 14 residues. The CDR3 sequence: CASIRQGDTGELFF. CDR3 bases read: TGCGCCAGCATCAGACAGGGTGACACCGGGGAG.

This clone was seen a few times. The read ends 3 residues early relative to the CDR3; the germline J gene fills the gap. The genes are TRBV19 and TRBJ2-5, with D perhaps TRBD2 (5 bases). CDR1 is LNHDA and CDR2 is SQIVND in the germline V gene (reference sequence). This CDR3 contains 13 residues. V gave up 5 bases and J gave up 4 bases, with 11 bases separating them. CDR3 sequence: CASSRGPGETQYF. Partial CDR3 DNA: TGTGCCAGTAGTCGGGGTCCGGGAGAGACC.

This clone was counted at least ten times. The CDR3 end lies 3 residues beyond the end of the read and is filled in from the germline J gene. The V gene is TRBV6-4, the J gene TRBJ2-1, with 10 bases fitting TRBD2. The CDR3 loop spans 13 amino acids. Germline V gene lookup returns CDR1 MRHNA and CDR2 SNTAGT. The junction had 5 bases not matched to a gene; V was cut back by 6 bases and J by 9 bases. CDR3 residues: CASSPSGSVEQFF. The CDR3 DNA, read in part, is TGTGCCAGCAGCCCTAGCGGGAGTGTTGAG.

This clone was detected only a few times. The read gets to within 3 residues of the CDR3 end, and the germline J gene fills in the rest. This chain uses TRBV2 with TRBJ1-4; 7 bases are shared with TRBD1. CDR1 and CDR2 (germline): SNHLY, FYNNEI. CDR3 length equals 14 residues. The CDR3 sequence: CASSPGDSNSPLFF. The CDR3 DNA, read in part, is TGTGCCAGCAGTCCAGGGGACAGTAATTCACCA.

A few counts support this clone. The CDR3 end lies 3 residues beyond the end of the read and is filled in from the germline J gene. This chain uses TRBV2 with TRBJ2-6; no clear D gene. Trimming pared 6 bases from V and 0 bases from J, leaving 6 bases between. CDR3 size: 14 residues. Germline-derived CDR1 and CDR2 are SNHLY and FYNNEI. CDR3: CASSQSSGANVLTF. The sequenced part of the CDR3 DNA is TGTGCCAGCAGCCAGAGCTCTGGGGCCAACGTC.

This clone was counted ten times or more. The part of the CDR3 DNA that was read is TGCGCCAGCAGCTTGGAGCGGGAGGTCTACGAG. Its protein is CASSLEREVYE. From start to end, the CDR3 is CASSLEREVYEQYF. V is TRBV5-1 and J is TRBJ2-7, with 9 positions matching TRBD2. The read comes to an end 3 residues before the CDR3 does, leaving the germline J gene to fill in the end. V dropped 0 bases and J dropped 3; count of bases not matched to a gene: 1. The CDR3 covers 14 residues. Germline values: CDR1 SGHRS, CDR2 YFSETQ.

In its sample, this clone was seen many times. The observed sequence ends 3 residues before the CDR3 terminus, with the missing tail filled in from the germline J gene. The chain employs TRBV7-2 and TRBJ2-3; 10 bases align to TRBD1. Per the germline V gene, CDR1 is SGHTA and CDR2 is FQGNSA. This CDR3 region has 14 residues. The CDR3 sequence: CASSRQGAKETQYF. Incomplete CDR3 DNA: TGTGCCAGCAGCCGACAGGGGGCGAAAGAGACG.

In this sample, this clone turned up many times. Read coverage stops 3 residues before the CDR3 terminus; the germline J gene supplies the remainder. The chain has TRBV20-1 and TRBJ2-7; 10 bases are shared with TRBD1. The CDR3 sequence is 15 residues long. CDR1 DFQATT and CDR2 SNEGSKA come from the germline V gene (reference sequence). With V trimmed by 6 bases and J by 4 bases, 12 bases remained unmatched. The sequenced CDR3 bases are TGCAGTGCCAAATCTAGACAGGGGGCACAATACGAG. Amino acids: CSAKSRQGAQYE. The full CDR3 reads CSAKSRQGAQYEQYF.

By sample fraction, this clone is medium-sized. Read data end 3 residues before the CDR3 end; the end is taken from the germline J gene. The chain uses TRBV4-1 and TRBJ2-5, with 7 bases identical to TRBD2. Per germline, CDR1 MGHRA and CDR2 YSYEKL. The CDR3 is made up of 15 amino acids. The J segment lost 5 bases and the V segment lost 0 bases, leaving 6 bases of the junction unmatched. CDR3 DNA (partial): TGCGCCAGCAGCCAAGATAAAAGCGGGAAGGAGACC. Translating gives CASSQDKSGKET. The CDR3 in its entirety is CASSQDKSGKETQYF.

On this clone itself: The CDR3 end falls 3 residues outside the read, so it is completed with the germline J gene. This chain uses TRBV11-3 with TRBJ2-7, with 7 bases aligning to TRBD2. Germline CDR1 is SGHNT and CDR2 is YENEEA. The CDR3 extends over 15 amino acids. V shed 5 bases, J shed 3 bases, and the junction held 10 bases outside the gene matches. CDR3 loop: CASSIPWEGNYEQYF. The CDR3 bases that were read are TGTGCCAGCAGCATACCGTGGGAGGGGAACTACGAG. The whole variable domain, remainder taken from reference TRBV11-3 and TRBJ2-7, is EAGVVQSPRYKIIEKKQPVAFWCNPISGHNTLYWYLQNLGQGPELLIRYENEEAVDDSQLPKDRFSAERLKGVDSTLKIQPAELGDSAVYLCASSIPWEGNYEQYFGPGTRLTVT.

This clone was counted at least ten times. The sequenced fragment ends 3 residues before the CDR3 boundary, so the rest is inferred from the germline J gene. The chain recombines TRBV20-1 with TRBJ2-7, with 11 nucleotides matching TRBD2. J gave up 3 bases and V 2 bases, and 6 bases lay outside the gene matches. This CDR3 comprises 15 residues. The germline CDR1 and CDR2 sequences are DFQATT and SNEGSKA (reference sequence). CDR3 region: CSARRLAGGRYEQYF. CDR3 bases read: TGCAGTGCTAGACGGCTAGCGGGGGGACGCTACGAG.

The sample holds many counts of this clone. The junction shows a germline mismatch at one end, possibly a read error. The observed sequence ends 3 residues before the CDR3 terminus, with the missing tail filled in from the germline J gene. J is TRBJ1-2 and V is TRBV4-2; a possible D gene is TRBD1 (5 bases). The CDR3 consists of 15 residues. Germline V gives CDR1 LGHNA, CDR2 YNFKEQ. Incomplete CDR3 DNA: TGCGCCAGCAGCCCTTCAACCGGGGGAGCCTATGGC. It yields the protein CASSPSTGGAYG. The entire CDR3 reads CASSPSTGGAYGYTF.

This clone was observed many times. The read finishes 3 residues shy of the CDR3 end, and the germline J gene is used to complete it. V and J are TRBV30 and TRBJ1-1; 7 bases are a match to TRBD1. The CDR3 loop spans 13 amino acids. Trimming cost V 3 bases and J 3 bases; bases outside gene matches: 4. Germline V gives CDR1 GTSNPN, CDR2 SVGIG (reference sequence). The CDR3 is CAWRRGGYTEAFF. The CDR3 bases that were read are TGTGCCTGGAGGCGAGGGGGCTACACTGAA.